A single T cell receptor (beta chain) is shown here with its context. Seattle's cohort entered during active infection and was followed longitudinally. This CDR3 is 15 amino acids long. Trimming cost V 5 bases and J 0 bases, with 12 bases left between them. Germline V gene sequence: CDR1 LGHNA, CDR2 YNFKEQ. The data derive from a study of blood T cell repertoires in COVID-19. As processed by the authors: Scientists estimated how many nucleated cells there were by amplifying reference gene primers. This table comes from immunoSEQ multiplex PCR, and its TCRdb copy is limited to in-frame clones, with some not included. Clone size and V and J calls were adopted from that table, with D and trimming inferred from the DNA. The sample has about 95,000 clones, 81% seen once.

The sample taken for sequencing was peripheral blood. The chain uses TRBV4-2 and TRBJ2-3; TRBD1 might be the D (6 bases). This receptor was identified in a man aged 80 or over with COVID-19, enrolled during active disease. The CDR3, as DNA: TGTGCCAGCAGCTCCCGGGACACTAGCACAGATACGCAGTATTTT. This translates into CASSSRDTSTDTQYF.